These 27 T cell receptor beta chains originate from one sample sequenced in a study of glioma-infiltrating T cells after dendritic cell vaccination. Repertoires were generated with immunoSEQ multiplex PCR, while TCRdb's copy carries only in-frame clones and drops some. The profile shows about 92,000 clones, about nine tenths of them singletons. The sample here was blood, taken before dendritic cell vaccination. The origin of the receptors is a human donor with glioblastoma.

This clone was seen a handful of times. The V call is TRBV6-5, the J call TRBJ1-5; 9 nucleotides match TRBD1. This CDR3 region has 14 residues. Germline loops: CDR1 MNHEY, CDR2 SVGAGI. After removal of 6 bases from V and 4 bases from J, the junction contained 4 bases not matched to a gene. CDR3 nucleotides: TGTGCCAGCAGGAGGGACAGGGATAATCAGCCCCAGCATTTT. Its translation is CASRRDRDNQPQHF.

The rearrangement links TRBV6-5 to TRBJ1-2; 7 bases line up with TRBD1. Germline-derived CDR1 and CDR2 are MNHEY and SVGAGI. The CDR3 has 13 residues. Trimming took 8 bases from V and 7 from J; bases not matched to a gene: 10. The CDR3 nucleotides read TGTGCCAGCGGCCCGTACAGGGGAGGTGGCTACACCTTC. This translates into CASGPYRGGGYTF.

The J gene is TRBJ1-5, the V gene TRBV5-1; tentatively, D is TRBD1 (6 bases). V was trimmed by 5 bases and J by 8 bases, leaving 17 bases between them. This CDR3 contains 14 residues. From germline, CDR1 is SGHRS and CDR2 YFSETQ. Here the CDR3 reads CASRATGHGEPQHF. The CDR3 nucleotides read TGCGCCAGCAGGGCGACAGGCCACGGGGAGCCCCAGCATTTT.

The chain links TRBV28 to TRBJ2-2; TRBD2 matches 16 bases. This CDR3 has 15 amino acids. V gave up 5 bases and J gave up 6 bases; unmatched junction bases: 0. Germline CDR1 and CDR2: MDHEN and SYDVKM. CDR3 nucleotide sequence: TGTGCCAGCAGTGGGACTAGCGGGAGGGCCGGGGAGCTGTTTTTT. This encodes CASSGTSGRAGELFF.

This chain links TRBV7-3 with TRBJ2-1; D perhaps matches TRBD2 (6 bases). V lost 4 bases, J lost 9 bases, and 16 bases lay in between. The germline V gene has CDR1 SGHTA and CDR2 FQGTGA. CDR3 length: 14 residues. The CDR3 DNA reads as TGTGCCAGCAGCTCACTAGCCCTAGCTAGTGAGCAGTTCTTC. Translation gives CASSSLALASEQFF.

The J gene is TRBJ2-5, the V gene TRBV5-6, with D possibly matching TRBD2 (5 bases). The germline gives CDR1 SGHDT, CDR2 YYEEEE. V shed 3 bases and J shed 2 bases, with 17 bases lying between them. The CDR3 length is 16 residues. CDR3 loop: CASSWTGFLAQETQYF. The DNA for the CDR3 is TGTGCCAGCAGCTGGACCGGGTTTTTAGCGCAAGAGACCCAGTACTTC. Full variable domain (missing parts from reference TRBV5-6 and TRBJ2-5): DAGVTQSPTHLIKTRGQQVTLRCSPKSGHDTVSWYQQALGQGPQFIFQYYEEEERQRGNFPDRFSGHQFPNYSSELNVNALLLGDSALYLCASSWTGFLAQETQYFGPGTRLLVL.

The sample holds one count of this clone. The chain is built from TRBV9 and TRBJ2-7; D is unclear. The CDR3 loop spans 14 amino acids. The germline CDR1 and CDR2 sequences are SGDLS and YYNGEE. V was cut by 0 bases and J by 1 base, with 8 bases left in between. This CDR3 reads CASSVDGRSYEQYF. The DNA of the CDR3 is TGTGCCAGCAGCGTAGACGGCAGGTCCTACGAGCAGTACTTC.

This clone has more than one count but fewer than ten. The V call is TRBV6-6, the J call TRBJ2-7, with D perhaps TRBD2 (5 bases). CDR1 and CDR2 from the germline V gene are MNHNY and SVGAGI (reference sequence). This CDR3 contains 12 residues. V lost 6 bases to trimming and J lost 6 bases, with 12 bases between them. CDR3 bases: TGTGCCAGCAGCTGGCGGGCAGCCGAGCAGTACTTC. Translation gives CASSWRAAEQYF.

The J gene is TRBJ2-7, the V gene TRBV5-4; TRBD2 matches 12 bases. Germline V gene sequence: CDR1 SGHNT, CDR2 YYREEE (reference sequence). This CDR3 has 16 residues. J gave up 4 bases and V 4 bases, and 9 bases lay outside the gene matches. The CDR3 here is CASSPFTSGGSYEQYF. The CDR3 DNA reads as TGTGCCAGCAGCCCTTTCACTAGCGGGGGGTCATACGAGCAGTACTTC.

The table lists this clone with a count of one. This rearrangement joins TRBV15 to TRBJ1-1; D is unresolved. The CDR3 sequence is 13 residues long. Trimming took off 5 bases at V and 2 bases at J, with 9 bases between the two ends. Germline lookup yields CDR1 LNHNV and CDR2 YYDKDF (reference sequence). The CDR3, as DNA: TGTGCCACCAGCGGAGCTTTTAACACTGAAGCTTTCTTT. As protein: CATSGAFNTEAFF.

The chain couples TRBV29-1 to TRBJ2-7, with 7 nucleotides matching TRBD1. The CDR3 runs to 14 residues. With V trimmed by 0 bases and J by 5 bases, 7 bases remained unmatched. Germline V gene data show CDR1 as SQVTM and CDR2 as ANQGSEA. CDR3 DNA sequence: TGCAGCGTTGAAGATGGCAACAGGGGAAACGAGCAGTACTTC. Translation gives CSVEDGNRGNEQYF.

This rearrangement joins TRBV15 to TRBJ1-3; D is ambiguous. V lost 3 bases, J lost 0 bases, and 9 bases lay in between. This CDR3 has 15 residues. The germline V gene has CDR1 LNHNV and CDR2 YYDKDF (reference sequence). CDR3 DNA sequence: TGTGCCACCAGCAGGGACGGGAGCTCTGGAAACACCATATATTTT. The encoded protein is CATSRDGSSGNTIYF.

The V and J genes are TRBV2 and TRBJ2-7; 11 bases are a match to TRBD2. The germline V gene has CDR1 SNHLY and CDR2 FYNNEI. V trimming: 6 bases; J trimming: 3 bases; junction bases outside the gene matches: 4. The CDR3 runs to 14 residues. CDR3 DNA sequence: TGTGCCAGCAGCAACCTAGCGGGAGGCTACGAGCAGTACTTC. It yields the protein CASSNLAGGYEQYF.

This clone was counted only a few times. The rearrangement uses TRBV28 and TRBJ2-7; TRBD2 aligns across 8 bases. The V and J ends lost 5 bases and 5 bases, in that order; junction bases with no gene match: 5. Germline CDR1 is MDHEN and CDR2 is SYDVKM. This CDR3 has 13 residues. CDR3 sequence: CASSSGSLDEQYF. In DNA form, the CDR3 reads TGTGCCAGCAGTAGCGGGAGCCTGGACGAGCAGTACTTC.

The rearrangement uses TRBV7-9 and TRBJ2-5; D perhaps matches TRBD1 (6 bases). V shed 5 bases and J shed 1 base, with 8 bases lying between them. Germline CDR1 and CDR2: SEHNR and FQNEAQ (reference sequence). The CDR3 sequence is 13 residues long. As DNA, the CDR3 is TGTGCCAGCAGCGACAGGTTCCAAGAGACCCAGTACTTC. Its protein is CASSDRFQETQYF.

CDR3: CASSRTDRAQPQHF. The CDR3, as DNA: TGTGCCAGCAGTCGTACAGACAGGGCGCAGCCCCAGCATTTT. The V gene is TRBV2, the J gene TRBJ1-5; TRBD1 matches at 7 bases. Germline V gene sequence: CDR1 SNHLY, CDR2 FYNNEI. V gave up 5 bases and J gave up 7 bases; unmatched junction bases: 8. This CDR3 contains 14 residues.

This clone has ten or more counts. The chain employs TRBV28 and TRBJ2-5; 12 nucleotides line up with TRBD2. Unmatched junction bases numbered 5, after V lost 5 bases and J lost 4 bases. From germline, CDR1 is MDHEN and CDR2 SYDVKM. The CDR3 consists of 15 residues. The chain's CDR3 is CASSATSGSSETQYF. In DNA form, the CDR3 reads TGTGCCAGCAGTGCGACTAGCGGGAGTTCAGAGACCCAGTACTTC.

This clone has more than one count but fewer than ten. This rearrangement joins TRBV9 to TRBJ1-1; D is perhaps TRBD1 (6 bases). The V and J ends lost 0 bases and 0 bases respectively, with 9 bases between them. The germline gives CDR1 SGDLS, CDR2 YYNGEE. The CDR3 length is 15 residues. This CDR3 reads CASSVAGELNTEAFF. DNA for the CDR3: TGTGCCAGCAGCGTAGCAGGGGAGTTGAACACTGAAGCTTTCTTT.

The rearrangement uses TRBV11-2 and TRBJ2-6; unclear D gene. CDR1 is SGHAT and CDR2 is FQNNGV in the germline V gene. The CDR3 is 14 amino acids. V was clipped by 2 bases and J by 3 bases, with 5 bases between them. CDR3 loop: CASSLFRGANVLTF. The CDR3 DNA reads TGTGCCAGCAGCTTATTCCGTGGGGCCAACGTCCTGACTTTC.

This chain uses TRBV28 with TRBJ2-3; D not resolved. This CDR3 comprises 12 residues. CDR1 MDHEN and CDR2 SYDVKM come from the germline V gene. Trimming stripped 5 bases from V and 6 bases from J, with 9 bases between. The CDR3 here is CASSTVVDTQYF. CDR3 coding DNA: TGTGCCAGCAGTACGGTTGTCGATACGCAGTATTTT.

This chain joins TRBV5-1 and TRBJ2-7, with D perhaps matching TRBD2 (6 bases). The CDR3 has 15 amino acids. Trimming left V 3 bases short and J 5 bases short, with 18 bases between. Germline V CDR1 and CDR2: SGHRS, YFSETQ. Here the CDR3 DNA reads TGCGCCAGCAGCTCTGGTTCGCGGGATAAGGACGAGCAGTACTTC. Protein sequence: CASSSGSRDKDEQYF.

The rearrangement joins TRBV29-1 to TRBJ1-1; 9 bases map to TRBD1. The junction had 13 bases not matched to a gene; V was cut back by 7 bases and J by 4 bases. Germline values: CDR1 SQVTM, CDR2 ANQGSEA. The CDR3 has 15 amino acids. Here the CDR3 DNA reads TGCAGCGACTGGACAGGGGACGTTTCATCCACTGAAGCTTTCTTT. Translation: CSDWTGDVSSTEAFF.

The CDR3 nucleotides are TGTGCCAGCAGCCTAGACGGGACTAGTTCTATTCGATCCGTCAATGAGCAGTTCTTC. The encoded protein is CASSLDGTSSIRSVNEQFF. The chain is built from TRBV7-2 and TRBJ2-1; 8 bases map to TRBD2. Germline assignment: CDR1 SGHTA and CDR2 FQGNSA. The CDR3 spans 19 residues. V lost 5 bases to trimming and J lost 6 bases; unmatched junction nucleotides: 21.

The V call is TRBV28, the J call TRBJ1-3; TRBD1 might be the D (5 bases). This CDR3 is built from 14 residues. Deletions cut 3 bases from V and 4 bases from J, with 10 bases between. The germline V gene has CDR1 MDHEN and CDR2 SYDVKM. CDR3 nucleotide sequence: TGTGCCAGCAGTTTCAGGCAGGGCGGAAACACCATATATTTT. Its translation: CASSFRQGGNTIYF.

The genes are TRBV2 and TRBJ2-3, with 9 nucleotides matching TRBD2. With V trimmed by 4 bases and J by 4 bases, 6 bases remained unmatched. Germline V gene sequence: CDR1 SNHLY, CDR2 FYNNEI. The CDR3 consists of 15 residues. CDR3 residues: CASSGYSGRADTQYF. CDR3 sequence (DNA): TGTGCCAGCAGTGGTTATAGCGGGAGAGCAGATACGCAGTATTTT.

This chain links TRBV6-6 with TRBJ2-3; D is ambiguous. Germline lookup yields CDR1 MNHNY and CDR2 SVGAGI (reference sequence). The V gene lost 6 bases and the J gene lost 2 bases, with 12 bases spanning the gap. CDR3 size: 14 residues. The DNA for the CDR3 is TGTGCCAGCAGCCGAGTCTTAAACACAGATACGCAGTATTTT. The encoded protein is CASSRVLNTDTQYF.

CDR3 sequence: CASSRPRAGADTQYF. The CDR3 DNA is TGTGCCAGCAGCCGCCCCAGGGCTGGGGCAGATACGCAGTATTTT. The chain carries TRBV28 and TRBJ2-3, with D perhaps TRBD1 (5 bases). Looked up from germline, CDR1 is MDHEN and CDR2 is SYDVKM. The CDR3 has 15 amino acids. V was shortened by 6 bases and J by 4 bases, with 17 bases between the two germline ends.